These 31 T cell receptor beta chains came from one sample sequenced in a study of blood T cell repertoires in COVID-19. Some clones are missing from TCRdb's copy, which holds only in-frame ones; the method was immunoSEQ multiplex PCR. The sample has about 85,000 clones, about four fifths seen once. The specimen sequenced was peripheral blood. The receptors derive from a human donor in a cohort sampled during active COVID-19.

The rearrangement links TRBV2 to TRBJ1-5, with D maybe TRBD1 (6 bases). CDR1 is SNHLY and CDR2 is FYNNEI in the germline V gene. The CDR3 has 14 amino acids. V gave up 4 bases and J gave up 2 bases, with 9 bases separating them. CDR3 region: CASSGGGGNQPQHF. CDR3 nucleotides: TGTGCCAGCAGTGGAGGGGGAGGCAATCAGCCCCAGCATTTT.

The rearrangement links TRBV30 to TRBJ1-6; 7 bases are shared with TRBD1. Germline V gene data show CDR1 as GTSNPN and CDR2 as SVGIG (reference sequence). V dropped 4 bases and J dropped 5; count of bases not matched to a gene: 5. This CDR3 is built from 14 residues. The CDR3 nucleotides are TGTGCCTGGACTAGGGACAGCAATAATTCACCCCTCCACTTT. Residues: CAWTRDSNNSPLHF.

About this clone: The same CDR3 can be traced to other DNA sequences in this sample. The rearrangement joins TRBV13 to TRBJ2-1; TRBD2 is a possible D gene (7 bases). The CDR3 has 17 amino acids. The V and J ends lost 2 bases and 4 bases respectively, with 18 bases between them. The germline V gene has CDR1 PRHDT and CDR2 FYEKMQ (reference sequence). The CDR3 sequence: CASSLKGLGGPYNEQFF. CDR3 DNA: TGTGCCAGCAGCTTAAAGGGTCTGGGGGGGCCGTACAATGAGCAGTTCTTC.

There are a few counts of this clone. The chain is built from TRBV6-5 and TRBJ1-2, with 8 bases aligning to TRBD1. The CDR3 covers 14 residues. The V gene's germline CDR1 is MNHEY and CDR2 SVGAGI. V gave up 6 bases and J gave up 4 bases; unmatched junction bases: 7. The DNA of the CDR3 is TGTGCCAGCAGGCCAGGGGGCAGGAGCTATGGCTACACCTTC. It translates to CASRPGGRSYGYTF.

The chain employs TRBV15 and TRBJ2-1, with D maybe TRBD1 (5 bases). CDR1 is LNHNV, CDR2 YYDKDF, per germline (reference sequence). The CDR3 has 14 residues. The ends were cut back, 9 bases at V and 9 bases at J, with 21 bases in the middle. Here the CDR3 DNA reads TGTGCCACGAACATGGACACCGGTCCTACTGAGCAGTTCTTC. Protein: CATNMDTGPTEQFF.

CDR3 coding DNA: TGTGCCAGCAGTGTTTTCCGAGCTTCCTACAATGAGCAGTTCTTC. Its protein is CASSVFRASYNEQFF. This chain links TRBV2 with TRBJ2-1, with D uncertain. Between the trimmed V and J ends, which lost 4 bases and 1 base, there was a span of 11 bases. The length of the CDR3 is 15 residues. Germline V gives CDR1 SNHLY, CDR2 FYNNEI.

The rearrangement joins TRBV28 to TRBJ1-1; D unresolved. This CDR3 has 14 residues. Deletions cut 0 bases from V and 2 bases from J, with 7 bases between. Germline assignment: CDR1 MDHEN and CDR2 SYDVKM. The CDR3 DNA sequence: TGTGCCAGCAGTTTATGGGTTAGCAACACTGAAGCTTTCTTT. This encodes CASSLWVSNTEAFF.

The chain joins TRBV5-1 to TRBJ2-2, with D unresolved. The CDR3 consists of 13 residues. V lost 2 bases and J lost 7, with 9 bases in between. Germline CDR1 SGHRS, CDR2 YFSETQ. CDR3 sequence: CASSFVANGELFF. CDR3 DNA: TGCGCCAGCAGCTTCGTAGCCAACGGGGAGCTGTTTTTT.

The chain uses TRBV11-2 and TRBJ2-4; 7 bases match TRBD2. The CDR3 has 16 residues. Trimming took 1 base from V and 7 from J; bases not matched to a gene: 10. Germline V gene sequence: CDR1 SGHAT, CDR2 FQNNGV. The CDR3, as DNA: TGTGCCAGCAGCTTAGTTGTTAGCGGGCGGGGGAACATTCAGTACTTC. Translation gives CASSLVVSGRGNIQYF. The full variable domain, rest sourced from reference TRBV11-2 and TRBJ2-4, is EAGVAQSPRYKIIEKRQSVAFWCNPISGHATLYWYQQILGQGPKLLIQFQNNGVVDDSQLPKDRFSAERLKGVDSTLKIQPAKLEDSAVYLCASSLVVSGRGNIQYFGAGTRLSVL.

This clone appeared once. This chain joins TRBV28 and TRBJ1-1; D not certain. The CDR3 extends over 14 amino acids. From germline, CDR1 is MDHEN and CDR2 SYDVKM. The V gene lost 3 bases and the J gene lost 0 bases, with 8 bases spanning the gap. DNA of the CDR3: TGTGCCAGCAGTTTGGTACAGTTGAACACTGAAGCTTTCTTT. It translates to CASSLVQLNTEAFF.

This chain connects TRBV24-1 to TRBJ2-3; 13 bases are shared with TRBD2. The germline gives CDR1 KGHDR, CDR2 SFDVKD. The V gene end was trimmed by 2 bases and the J gene end by 4 bases; junction bases not matched to a gene: 5. This CDR3 contains 17 residues. Here the CDR3 DNA reads TGTGCCACCAGTGATTCACGACTAGCGGGGGGTCCAGATACGCAGTATTTT. Protein sequence: CATSDSRLAGGPDTQYF.

The V call is TRBV7-8, the J call TRBJ2-7, with 8 bases lining up with TRBD1. The CDR3 has 15 amino acids. The trim removed 2 bases at V and 1 base at J, leaving 4 bases unmatched. Germline V gene data show CDR1 as SGHVS and CDR2 as FQNEAQ. The CDR3 region is CASSLRTGGSYEQYF. In DNA, the CDR3 is TGTGCCAGCAGCTTACGAACAGGGGGTTCCTACGAGCAGTACTTC.

This clone has only one observation. This chain connects TRBV6-1 to TRBJ1-4; D remains unclear. Trimming pared 1 base from V and 0 bases from J, leaving 9 bases between. CDR3 length: 16 residues. Germline V CDR1 and CDR2: MNHNS, SASEGT. The CDR3 loop is CASSEGRGTTNEKLFF. The CDR3 DNA follows: TGTGCCAGCAGTGAAGGGAGAGGTACAACTAATGAAAAACTGTTTTTT.

The CDR3 bases are TGTGCCAGCCAGGATCAGGGGGAGTACACAGATACGCAGTATTTT. It is translated as CASQDQGEYTDTQYF. This chain connects TRBV28 to TRBJ2-3, with 7 positions matching TRBD1. V lost 8 bases to trimming and J lost 2 bases; unmatched junction nucleotides: 10. The CDR3 length is 15 residues. Germline V CDR1 and CDR2: MDHEN, SYDVKM.

The J gene is TRBJ1-2, the V gene TRBV28; perhaps TRBD1 as D (5 bases). This CDR3 has 14 amino acids. From germline, CDR1 is MDHEN and CDR2 SYDVKM. The ends were cut back, 5 bases at V and 8 bases at J, with 18 bases in the middle. For the CDR3, the DNA is TGTGCCAGCAGTCCTCCCGGTCAGGGTTCCGGCTACACCTTC. Amino acid sequence: CASSPPGQGSGYTF.

The chain recombines TRBV28 with TRBJ2-7; TRBD2 agrees at 10 bases. After removal of 6 bases from V and 1 base from J, the junction contained 3 bases not matched to a gene. The CDR3 contains 14 residues. Germline values: CDR1 MDHEN, CDR2 SYDVKM. The CDR3 is CASRGLAVSYEQYF. DNA for the CDR3: TGTGCCAGCAGAGGACTAGCGGTATCCTACGAGCAGTACTTC.

CDR3 bases: TGTGCCAGCAGCTTGAGAATGGTCCCGAACACTGAAGCTTTCTTT. This encodes CASSLRMVPNTEAFF. The chain links TRBV7-3 to TRBJ1-1; D ambiguous. CDR1 is SGHTA and CDR2 is FQGTGA in the germline V gene. Trimming took off 3 bases at V and 1 base at J, with 12 bases between the two ends. The CDR3 spans 15 residues. Complete variable domain (other parts from reference TRBV7-3 and TRBJ1-1): GAGVSQTPSNKVTEKGKYVELRCDPISGHTALYWYRQSLGQGPEFLIYFQGTGAADDSGLPNDRFFAVRPEGSVSTLKIQRTERGDSAVYLCASSLRMVPNTEAFFGQGTRLTVV.

The genes are TRBV12-5 and TRBJ2-1, with D perhaps matching TRBD2 (6 bases). The CDR3 has 23 residues. Trimming took 0 bases from V and 0 from J, leaving 30 bases between them. In germline, CDR1 is LGHNT, CDR2 FRNRAP. This chain's CDR3 is CASGLVHSRGLHPPQSSYNEQFF. In DNA, the CDR3 is TGTGCTAGTGGTTTGGTACACTCTAGGGGACTGCATCCACCCCAGAGCTCCTACAATGAGCAGTTCTTC.

The CDR3 nucleotides read TGTGCCAGCAGCAAGGGACTTAACACGAACACTGAAGCTTTCTTT. It translates to CASSKGLNTNTEAFF. V usage is TRBV11-2 and J usage is TRBJ1-1; tentatively, D is TRBD1 (5 bases). CDR1 is SGHAT and CDR2 is FQNNGV in the germline V gene. This CDR3 contains 15 residues. Trimming removed 5 bases from V and 1 base from J, with 14 bases in between.

This chain joins TRBV6-5 and TRBJ2-1; possibly TRBD2 for D (5 bases). The V end was cut by 5 bases, the J end by 0 bases, with 11 bases between. The CDR3 spans 15 residues. Per germline, CDR1 MNHEY and CDR2 SVGAGI. The CDR3 loop reads CASSPDWNSYNEQFF. In DNA, the CDR3 is TGTGCCAGCAGTCCGGACTGGAACTCCTACAATGAGCAGTTCTTC.

The chain combines TRBV23-1 with TRBJ2-7; 9 nucleotides align to TRBD1. TRBV23-1 is classed as an ORF, of uncertain function. The V segment lost 0 bases and the J segment 3 bases; nucleotides outside the gene matches: 3. CDR3 length equals 15 residues. The CDR3 protein is CASSQSGTGYYEQYF. CDR3 DNA sequence: TGCGCCAGCAGTCAATCCGGGACAGGGTACTACGAGCAGTACTTC.

This clone appeared a few times. The V and J genes are TRBV5-8 and TRBJ2-4, with TRBD1 matching over 8 bases. Germline CDR1 is SGHTS and CDR2 is YDEGEE. The CDR3 length is 14 residues. The V gene end was trimmed by 4 bases and the J gene end by 6 bases; junction bases not matched to a gene: 6. CDR3 DNA: TGTGCCAGCAGCAGGGGGACAGGCGGAAACATTCAGTACTTC. It yields the protein CASSRGTGGNIQYF.

The chain carries TRBV2 and TRBJ2-7, with D maybe TRBD2 (5 bases). V lost 8 bases and J 3 bases, leaving 11 bases between the germline ends. The CDR3 is made up of 12 amino acids. Germline V gene sequence: CDR1 SNHLY, CDR2 FYNNEI. Written as DNA, the CDR3 is TGTGCCAGCTCTCTTGGACTCTACGAGCAGTACTTC. Protein: CASSLGLYEQYF.

This clone was detected only a few times. The rearrangement uses TRBV6-6 and TRBJ1-2; TRBD1 aligns across 7 bases. Germline CDR1 MNHNY, CDR2 SVGAGI (reference sequence). The CDR3 covers 14 residues. The V and J ends lost 4 bases and 7 bases, in that order; junction bases with no gene match: 9. The CDR3 coding sequence is TGTGCCAGCAGTTTGACCCCGGGACAGAGTGGCTACACCTTC. Translated: CASSLTPGQSGYTF.

V is TRBV6-5 and J is TRBJ1-2; D is ambiguous. Trimming took 6 bases from V and 2 from J, leaving 7 bases between them. Per the germline V gene, CDR1 is MNHEY and CDR2 is SVGAGI. This CDR3 comprises 12 residues. As DNA, the CDR3 is TGTGCCAGCAGCTATATGAACTATGGCTACACCTTC. Amino acids: CASSYMNYGYTF.

The chain is built from TRBV5-1 and TRBJ2-3; D is undetermined. V lost 4 bases and J lost 2, with 11 bases in between. The length of the CDR3 is 14 residues. Per germline, CDR1 SGHRS and CDR2 YFSETQ. CDR3 residues: CASSGGSHTDTQYF. CDR3 nucleotides: TGCGCCAGCAGCGGCGGATCCCACACAGATACGCAGTATTTT.

V gene TRBV14 combines with J gene TRBJ2-3; 14 bases map to TRBD2. The V gene's germline CDR1 is SGHDN and CDR2 FVKESK. The CDR3 length is 22 residues. Trimming at V came to 4 bases and at J to 6 bases, leaving 24 bases not matched to a gene. CDR3 DNA: TGTGCCAGCAGCCCTACTCCAAGAAGACTAGCGGGGGGGCGAAGGTATTGGGATACGCAGTATTTT. This translates into CASSPTPRRLAGGRRYWDTQYF.

This chain uses TRBV5-1 with TRBJ1-6, with 10 bases identical to TRBD1. Unmatched junction bases numbered 2, after V lost 2 bases and J lost 3 bases. CDR3 length: 16 residues. The germline V gene has CDR1 SGHRS and CDR2 YFSETQ. Here the CDR3 reads CASSFGTGDYNSPLHF. In nucleotides, the CDR3 is TGCGCCAGCAGCTTTGGGACAGGGGACTATAATTCACCCCTCCACTTT.

Concerning this clone itself: The germline gene is not matched at one end of the junction; a read error may be the cause. For the CDR3, the DNA is TGTGCGAGCAAAAAGGAGGCAGATACGCAGTATTTT. It is translated as CASKKEADTQYF. The chain is built from TRBV2 and TRBJ2-3, with D maybe TRBD2 (5 bases). CDR3 size: 12 residues. Germline V gene sequence: CDR1 SNHLY, CDR2 FYNNEI. Looking up the rest from reference TRBV2 and TRBJ2-3 gives the full variable domain: EPEVTQTPSHQVTQMGQEVILRCVPISNHLYFYWYRQILGQKVEFLVSFYNNEISEKSEIFDDQFSVERPDGSNFTLKIRSTKLEDSAMYFCASKKEADTQYFGPGTRLTVL.

This CDR3 reads CATSGQGGRAYSTDTQYF. For the CDR3, the DNA is TGTGCCACCAGTGGCCAGGGGGGCAGGGCCTATAGCACAGATACGCAGTATTTT. V and J are TRBV24-1 and TRBJ2-3; tentative D call: TRBD1 (7 bases). This CDR3 spans 18 amino acids. V gave up 5 bases and J gave up 0 bases, with 20 bases separating them. CDR1 and CDR2 (germline): KGHDR, SFDVKD.

Only one count was recorded for this clone. The rearrangement joins TRBV15 to TRBJ2-7; 8 nucleotides agree with TRBD1. With 3 bases clipped from V and 6 bases from J, the junction kept 10 bases outside the gene matches. The CDR3 length is 15 residues. The germline gives CDR1 LNHNV, CDR2 YYDKDF (reference sequence). This chain's CDR3 is CATSRAGQGVGEQYF. Written as DNA, the CDR3 is TGTGCCACCAGCAGGGCTGGACAGGGTGTAGGCGAGCAGTACTTC.